This T cell receptor beta chain was sequenced during a study of read filtering for tumor transcriptome and immune sequencing. This clonotype occurred many times. V was shortened by 6 bases and J by 1 base, with 6 bases between the two germline ends. The V gene's germline CDR1 is MDHEN and CDR2 SYDVKM. CDR3 length equals 12 residues. The library was built from roughly 400 ng RNA with molecular barcoded adaptors for alpha/delta and beta/gamma chains. TCRdb fed the reads into MiXCR, producing one record per CDR3 protein. The sample includes some 130,000 distinct CDR3 sequences, approximately 13% of them seen just once.

The chain couples TRBV28 to TRBJ1-1; D is undetermined. The TCR sequence derives from a donor aged 40 or over with multiple myeloma. What was sequenced was a population of CD138-negative cells sorted from bone marrow. CDR3: CASSWSNTEAFF. The CDR3 region has the DNA TGTGCCAGCAGCTGGTCGAACACTGAAGCTTTCTTT. The variable domain in full, completed from reference TRBV28 and TRBJ1-1, reads DVKVTQSSRYLVKRTGEKVFLECVQDMDHENMFWYRQDPGLGLRLIYFSYDVKMKEKGDIPEGYSVSREKKERFSLILESASTNQTSMYLCASSWSNTEAFFGQGTRLTVV.